Listed below are T cell receptor beta chains from one sample, sequenced in a study of spatial heterogeneity in lung cancer. One entry per CDR3 protein, called by TCRdb with MiXCR from the 5' RACE reads. Altogether some 37,000 distinct CDR3 sequences are present, 7.5% being singletons, with the ten largest covering under 30%. This material consisted of PBMCs, taken at surgery. These receptors were collected from a male donor with early-stage non-small cell lung cancer. CDR3s include the opening cysteine and the closing phenylalanine or tryptophan. A D gene is named only where the DNA matches it firmly. Rows give clone size only sometimes, using once, few, many, or a class for an expanded clone.

j_gene | v_gene | abundance | d_gene | CDR3nt | CDR3aa
TRBJ1-5 | TRBV12-3/TRBV12-4 | many | . | TGTGCCAGCAGTTTAGAAGGGAGGCAGCCCCAGCATTTT | CASSLEGRQPQHF
TRBJ1-6 | TRBV6-2/TRBV6-3 | . | . | TGTGCCAGCAGCCGAAGGACAGACAGCTCCTATAATTCACCCCTCCACTTT | CASSRRTDSSYNSPLHF
TRBJ2-1 | TRBV11-3 | few | TRBD2 | TGTGCCAGCAGCTTAGATATCCGACTAGCGGGAGGGTCCTACAATGAGCAGTTCTTC | CASSLDIRLAGGSYNEQFF
TRBJ2-3 | TRBV7-2 | many | . | TGTGCCAGCACCCTAAGGGGGTTTGACACAGATACGCAGTATTTT | CASTLRGFDTDTQYF
TRBJ2-5 | TRBV5-1 | many | . | TGCGCCAGCAGCTTGGTCGAATTCACGCAAGAGACCCAGTACTTC | CASSLVEFTQETQYF
TRBJ2-6 | TRBV6-2/TRBV6-3 | many | . | TGTGCCAGCAGTCTCATTACCAAGGGTACTGGGGCCAACGTCCTGACTTTC | CASSLITKGTGANVLTF
TRBJ2-5 | TRBV19 | few | TRBD2 | TGTGCCTCGGGTAGCGGGGGTCAAGAGACCCAGTACTTC | CASGSGGQETQYF
TRBJ2-2 | TRBV14 | many | . | TGTGCCAGCAGCCAGGGGCCAGGGCTGAGCGGGGAGCTGTTTTTT | CASSQGPGLSGELFF
TRBJ2-1 | TRBV27 | many | . | TGTGCCAGCAGTTTAGTCAGGGCCCACAATGAGCAGTTCTTC | CASSLVRAHNEQFF
TRBJ2-1 | TRBV11-2 | few | . | TGTGCCAGCAGCCGCTTTGGGGGAAGCGGGCACAATGAGCAGTTCTTC | CASSRFGGSGHNEQFF
TRBJ1-1 | TRBV6-2/TRBV6-3 | . | . | TGTGCCAGCTCGGACGGGAGGGGTGAAGCTTTCTTT | CASSDGRGEAFF
TRBJ2-1 | TRBV10-3 | many | TRBD1 | TGTGCCATCAGTGACGGGACAGGGAACAATGAGCAGTTCTTC | CAISDGTGNNEQFF
TRBJ1-2 | TRBV20-1 | many | . | TGCAGTGCTTCGACAGTTAGAAACTATGGCTACACCTTC | CSASTVRNYGYTF
TRBJ2-1 | TRBV7-9 | many | . | TGTGCCAGCAGCTTCGGGAATATTCCCTACAATGAGCAGTTCTTC | CASSFGNIPYNEQFF
TRBJ2-1 | TRBV20-1 | medium-sized | TRBD2 | TGCAGTGCTAGAAGGGAGTTCGGGACTAGCGGGGCCCCACATCAGAGCTCCTACAATGAGCAGTTCTTC | CSARREFGTSGAPHQSSYNEQFF
TRBJ1-1 | TRBV20-1 | few | . | TGCAGTGCTAGAGATGGGAGGGCTTTCTTT | CSARDGRAFF
TRBJ1-2 | TRBV27 | many | TRBD1 | TGTGCCAGCAGTTTCCGCGACAGGGCCGGCTACACCTTC | CASSFRDRAGYTF
TRBJ1-4 | TRBV7-9 | many | TRBD1 | TGTGCCAGCAGCCTCTGGACAGGGGGGAGAACTAATGAAAAACTGTTTTTT | CASSLWTGGRTNEKLFF
TRBJ1-1 | TRBV7-9 | few | . | TGTGCCAGCAGCATCCAGGGGCGGGACACTGAAGCTTTCTTT | CASSIQGRDTEAFF
TRBJ2-5 | TRBV15 | many | . | TGTGCCACCAGCAGAGATTCGGGGTCAGGAGAGACCCAGTACTTC | CATSRDSGSGETQYF
TRBJ2-3 | TRBV7-2 | many | TRBD2 | TGTGCCAGCAGCTTATGGGACTTAGCGGGAGGTAGACAGTATTTT | CASSLWDLAGGRQYF
TRBJ2-3 | TRBV5-6 | once | TRBD2 | TGTGCCAGCAGCCGGAGGTTAAGCGGGAGAACAGATACGCAGTATTTT | CASSRRLSGRTDTQYF
TRBJ1-2 | TRBV29-1 | many | . | TGCAGCGTTGAAGTTCCCAACTATGGCTACACCTTC | CSVEVPNYGYTF
TRBJ2-3 | TRBV11-3 | many | . | TGTGCCAGCAGCTTGAGTAGCCAGGGAGATACGCAGTATTTT | CASSLSSQGDTQYF
TRBJ2-4 | TRBV7-2 | . | TRBD2 | TGTGCCAGCAGCTTAGACCTTTGGCGGGGGGGCGAGGACATTCAGTACTTC | CASSLDLWRGGEDIQYF
TRBJ1-6 | TRBV4-1 | many | . | TGCGCCAGCAGCCAAGAGCGAGGTGGTAGACCCCTCCACTTT | CASSQERGGRPLHF
TRBJ1-3 | TRBV5-6 | many | TRBD1 | TGTGCCAGCAGCCCAGAAGGGGGCTTGTCCGGAAACACCATATATTTT | CASSPEGGLSGNTIYF
TRBJ1-3 | TRBV7-2 | many | TRBD1 | TGTGCCAGCAGCTTAGGATCAACAGGGGCGGGTGGAAACACCATATATTTT | CASSLGSTGAGGNTIYF
TRBJ2-5 | TRBV5-5 | many | . | TGTGCCAGCAGCTTATCCGCCACGGCGGGGCAAGAGACCCAGTACTTC | CASSLSATAGQETQYF
TRBJ2-7 | TRBV7-8 | . | TRBD2 | TGTGCCAGCAGCTTAGCAGGGACTAGGGGAAGATACGAGCAGTACTTC | CASSLAGTRGRYEQYF
TRBJ1-2 | TRBV28 | few | TRBD1 | TGTGCCAGCAGTTTAGACAGGGCAACCTATGGCTACACCTTC | CASSLDRATYGYTF
TRBJ2-6 | TRBV25-1 | many | TRBD2 | TGTGCCAGCAGTCCCCCGGGAGGGGCCTTTTCTGGGGCCAACGTCCTGACTTTC | CASSPPGGAFSGANVLTF
TRBJ2-3 | TRBV18 | many | . | TGTGCCAGCTCCCCGACTAGCCACAGGGCAGATACGCAGTATTTT | CASSPTSHRADTQYF
TRBJ1-1 | TRBV5-6 | . | . | TGTGCCAGCAGCTTGTTTGGGGCCCTTATAGACACTGTAGCTTTCTTT | CASSLFGALIDTVAFF
TRBJ2-5 | TRBV29-1 | many | . | TGCAGCGATTTAGGTTTTGAAGAGACCCAGTACTTC | CSDLGFEETQYF
TRBJ1-2 | TRBV11-2 | few | TRBD1 | TGTGCCAGCAGCGCCCAGACAGGGACCTATGGCTACACCTTC | CASSAQTGTYGYTF
TRBJ2-3 | TRBV12-3/TRBV12-4 | many | TRBD2 | TGTGCCAGCAAGACTAGCGTTACAGATACGCAGTATTTT | CASKTSVTDTQYF
TRBJ1-5 | TRBV25-1 | few | TRBD1 | TGTGCCAGCAGTGACTACAGGGGGCATCAGCCCCAGCATTTT | CASSDYRGHQPQHF
TRBJ2-7 | TRBV18 | many | . | TGTGCCAGCTCACCATCCCGCGACTCTGAGCAGTACTTC | CASSPSRDSEQYF
TRBJ1-1 | TRBV14 | many | . | TGTGCCAGCAGCCAAGACGGGTTGCCAGCTTTCTTT | CASSQDGLPAFF
TRBJ2-5 | TRBV2 | many | TRBD1 | TGTGCCAGCAGGGGACAGTTAGTGGAGACCCAGTACTTC | CASRGQLVETQYF
TRBJ2-1 | TRBV6-1 | many | TRBD2 | TGTGCCAGCAGGGATTATGGGACTAGCGGGGGGTTTTACAATGAGCAGTTCTTC | CASRDYGTSGGFYNEQFF
TRBJ2-2 | TRBV12-3/TRBV12-4 | many | . | TGTGCCAGCAGTTTGGAGACCCACACCGGGGAGCTGTTTTTT | CASSLETHTGELFF
TRBJ1-1 | TRBV5-1 | few | . | TGCGCCAGCAGCTCCAACAGACAGGTTACTGAAGCTTTCTTT | CASSSNRQVTEAFF
TRBJ2-3 | TRBV11-3 | many | . | TGTGCCAGCAGCTTAGTGACAACCAGGCTCACAGATACGCAGTATTTT | CASSLVTTRLTDTQYF
TRBJ2-3 | TRBV24-1 | many | . | TGTGCCACCAGTGTCATAACAAAAGATGAAACAGATACGCAGTATTTT | CATSVITKDETDTQYF
TRBJ1-1 | TRBV30 | . | . | TGTGCCTGGAGTCAACAGGGATGGTCTGAAGCTTTCTTT | CAWSQQGWSEAFF
TRBJ2-1 | TRBV25-1 | . | . | TGTGCCAGCAGTGAAATGAGCCTTATCAATGAGCAGTTCTTC | CASSEMSLINEQFF
TRBJ2-1 | TRBV15 | few | . | TGTGCCACCAGCAGAGCGATAGTAACAGGTGGGAATGAGCAGTTCTTC | CATSRAIVTGGNEQFF
TRBJ2-1 | TRBV6-2/TRBV6-3 | few | . | TGTGCCAGCAGTTACCGGGACTACAATGAGCAGTTCTTC | CASSYRDYNEQFF
TRBJ1-2 | TRBV6-5 | many | TRBD1 | TGTGCCAGCAGTTCGGGACAGGGATTCTATGGCTACACCTTC | CASSSGQGFYGYTF
TRBJ2-3 | TRBV9 | many | . | TGTGCCAGCAGCGTAGAGGCAGTCACAGATACGCAGTATTTT | CASSVEAVTDTQYF
TRBJ1-6 | TRBV4-2 | many | . | TGTGCCAGCAGCCAAGACGAGGAGAATTCACCCCTCCACTTT | CASSQDEENSPLHF
TRBJ2-5 | TRBV5-1 | few | . | TGCGCCAGCAGCTTGGTACAGACTACCAAGAGGACCCAGTACTTC | CASSLVQTTKRTQYF
TRBJ2-5 | TRBV7-9 | many | TRBD1 | TGTGCCAGCAGCGGGACAGAAGAGACCCAGTACTTC | CASSGTEETQYF